This is a list of T cell receptor beta chains from one sample in a study of CXCR3-negative and CXCR3-positive naive CD8 T cells. Reprocessing the 5' RACE reads, TCRdb reports a single entry for every CDR3 protein and omits DNA. In all, the sample yields approximately 89,000 distinct CDR3 sequences. Sequenced sample: naive CXCR3+ CD8+ T cells from blood. The receptors here all came from a human donor in good health. Some clones in this sample may be carry-over from other donors' samples. Each CDR3 is given with its conserved first and last residue. Size values are once, few and many counts, or a class for expanded clones, and some rows have none.

cdr3_length	v_call	j_call	clone_size	cdr3_aa
13	TRBV12-3/TRBV12-4	TRBJ1-1	-	CASTARLNTEAFF
16	TRBV4-1	TRBJ2-7	-	CASSQTISDGSYEQYF
16	TRBV5-4	TRBJ2-7	-	CASSPSPGLASREQYF
17	TRBV28	TRBJ2-4	-	CASSPAWQESPKNIQYF
16	TRBV20-1	TRBJ2-1	-	CSARDRASIFDNEQFF
16	TRBV11-3	TRBJ2-1	-	CASSLGGLAPNSEQFF
11	TRBV28	TRBJ2-5	medium-sized	CASSPQETQYF
20	TRBV4-3	TRBJ2-1	-	CASSQDSRDERGWWGNEQFF
11	TRBV29-1	TRBJ2-7	-	CSGEQDYEQYF
13	TRBV4-3	TRBJ1-6	-	CASSQDLNSPLHF
17	TRBV14	TRBJ1-2	-	CASSQESSYEVPRGYTF
14	TRBV28	TRBJ2-7	-	CASSFQDRAYEQYF
12	TRBV29-1	TRBJ2-7	-	CSYRDRANEQYF
15	TRBV20-1	TRBJ2-1	-	CSARDLSRDDNEQFF
13	TRBV5-5	TRBJ2-1	-	CASSLGGVNEQFF
13	TRBV29-1	TRBJ2-7	-	CSVVTGERDEQYF
13	TRBV29-1	TRBJ2-2	-	CSVDFPGTGELFF
18	TRBV29-1	TRBJ2-1	-	CSVNGLGSGDSTYNEQFF
12	TRBV15	TRBJ2-5	-	CATSSFTRTQYF
17	TRBV6-5	TRBJ1-4	-	CASSYAGRTKRDEKLFF
15	TRBV28	TRBJ1-2	-	CASCPATGPFYGYTF
16	TRBV20-1	TRBJ2-1	-	CSARDPGLSSYNEQFF
16	TRBV28	TRBJ2-5	-	CASSPTSGGFVETQYF
14	TRBV7-9	TRBJ1-5	-	CASRRQGDDQPQHF
16	TRBV5-8	TRBJ2-3	-	CASSWPGLAETDTQYF
16	TRBV5-6	TRBJ2-5	-	CASSFVGGGNQETQYF
15	TRBV2	TRBJ2-3	-	CASSELAAGGPTQYF
17	TRBV5-1	TRBJ2-1	-	CASSLANPAGAHNEQFF
16	TRBV5-6	TRBJ1-1	-	CASSFIPLGANTEAFF
15	TRBV28	TRBJ2-1	-	CASSSPLDPYNEQFF
14	TRBV15	TRBJ2-7	-	CATSRDPVTYEQYF
15	TRBV29-1	TRBJ2-3	-	CSVEVWTGVTDTQYF
18	TRBV15	TRBJ2-3	-	CATSRDIMPSGNTDTQYF
16	TRBV7-9	TRBJ2-6	-	CASSKGQFNGANVLTF
14	TRBV2	TRBJ1-5	-	CASSEEGDGQPQHF
17	TRBV18	TRBJ2-3	-	CASSALPEGTSTDTQYF
14	TRBV28	TRBJ2-1	-	CASSLLASGTKQFF
17	TRBV4-1	TRBJ2-7	-	CASSQDPSGLSSYEQYF
18	TRBV15	TRBJ2-2	-	CATRTLSGLADNTGELFF
17	TRBV3-1	TRBJ2-3	-	CASSQDSRGGGTDTQYF
14	TRBV9	TRBJ2-7	-	CASSVGERTYEQYF
15	TRBV13	TRBJ2-7	-	CASSLGDLLSYEQYF
15	TRBV6-5	TRBJ2-1	-	CASSQDGSSYNEQFF
11	TRBV28	TRBJ2-3	-	CASSSLDTQYF
16	TRBV12-3/TRBV12-4	TRBJ1-1	-	CASSDHPGPVNTEAFF
15	TRBV9	TRBJ1-2	-	CASSVVAGGDYGYTF
18	TRBV23-1	TRBJ2-5	-	CASSHGTGFRSFQETQYF
13	TRBV28	TRBJ2-1	-	CASGEKGVNEQFF
19	TRBV28	TRBJ2-4	-	CASSSTHTGLAAAKNIQYF
14	TRBV20-1	TRBJ2-1	-	CSAPSGRYYNEQFF
16	TRBV27	TRBJ2-7	-	CASSPLNDGPTYEQYF
15	TRBV6-5	TRBJ2-5	-	CASSPPDRGRETQYF
14	TRBV5-1	TRBJ2-7	-	CASSLGTDSYEQYF